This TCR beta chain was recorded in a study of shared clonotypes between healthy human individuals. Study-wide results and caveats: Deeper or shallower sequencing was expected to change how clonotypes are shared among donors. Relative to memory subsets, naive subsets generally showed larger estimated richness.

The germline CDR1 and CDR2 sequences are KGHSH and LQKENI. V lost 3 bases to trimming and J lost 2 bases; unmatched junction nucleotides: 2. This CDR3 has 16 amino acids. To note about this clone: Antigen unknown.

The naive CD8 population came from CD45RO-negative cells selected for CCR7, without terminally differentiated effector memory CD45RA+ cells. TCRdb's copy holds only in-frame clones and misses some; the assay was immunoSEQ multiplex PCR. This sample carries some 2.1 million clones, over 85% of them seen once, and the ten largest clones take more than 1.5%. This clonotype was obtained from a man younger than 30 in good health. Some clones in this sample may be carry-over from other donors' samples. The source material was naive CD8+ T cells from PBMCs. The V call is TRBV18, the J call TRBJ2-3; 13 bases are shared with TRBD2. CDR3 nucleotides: TGTGCCAGCTCACCGGGACTAGCGGGGACCACAGATACGCAGTATTTT. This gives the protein CASSPGLAGTTDTQYF.